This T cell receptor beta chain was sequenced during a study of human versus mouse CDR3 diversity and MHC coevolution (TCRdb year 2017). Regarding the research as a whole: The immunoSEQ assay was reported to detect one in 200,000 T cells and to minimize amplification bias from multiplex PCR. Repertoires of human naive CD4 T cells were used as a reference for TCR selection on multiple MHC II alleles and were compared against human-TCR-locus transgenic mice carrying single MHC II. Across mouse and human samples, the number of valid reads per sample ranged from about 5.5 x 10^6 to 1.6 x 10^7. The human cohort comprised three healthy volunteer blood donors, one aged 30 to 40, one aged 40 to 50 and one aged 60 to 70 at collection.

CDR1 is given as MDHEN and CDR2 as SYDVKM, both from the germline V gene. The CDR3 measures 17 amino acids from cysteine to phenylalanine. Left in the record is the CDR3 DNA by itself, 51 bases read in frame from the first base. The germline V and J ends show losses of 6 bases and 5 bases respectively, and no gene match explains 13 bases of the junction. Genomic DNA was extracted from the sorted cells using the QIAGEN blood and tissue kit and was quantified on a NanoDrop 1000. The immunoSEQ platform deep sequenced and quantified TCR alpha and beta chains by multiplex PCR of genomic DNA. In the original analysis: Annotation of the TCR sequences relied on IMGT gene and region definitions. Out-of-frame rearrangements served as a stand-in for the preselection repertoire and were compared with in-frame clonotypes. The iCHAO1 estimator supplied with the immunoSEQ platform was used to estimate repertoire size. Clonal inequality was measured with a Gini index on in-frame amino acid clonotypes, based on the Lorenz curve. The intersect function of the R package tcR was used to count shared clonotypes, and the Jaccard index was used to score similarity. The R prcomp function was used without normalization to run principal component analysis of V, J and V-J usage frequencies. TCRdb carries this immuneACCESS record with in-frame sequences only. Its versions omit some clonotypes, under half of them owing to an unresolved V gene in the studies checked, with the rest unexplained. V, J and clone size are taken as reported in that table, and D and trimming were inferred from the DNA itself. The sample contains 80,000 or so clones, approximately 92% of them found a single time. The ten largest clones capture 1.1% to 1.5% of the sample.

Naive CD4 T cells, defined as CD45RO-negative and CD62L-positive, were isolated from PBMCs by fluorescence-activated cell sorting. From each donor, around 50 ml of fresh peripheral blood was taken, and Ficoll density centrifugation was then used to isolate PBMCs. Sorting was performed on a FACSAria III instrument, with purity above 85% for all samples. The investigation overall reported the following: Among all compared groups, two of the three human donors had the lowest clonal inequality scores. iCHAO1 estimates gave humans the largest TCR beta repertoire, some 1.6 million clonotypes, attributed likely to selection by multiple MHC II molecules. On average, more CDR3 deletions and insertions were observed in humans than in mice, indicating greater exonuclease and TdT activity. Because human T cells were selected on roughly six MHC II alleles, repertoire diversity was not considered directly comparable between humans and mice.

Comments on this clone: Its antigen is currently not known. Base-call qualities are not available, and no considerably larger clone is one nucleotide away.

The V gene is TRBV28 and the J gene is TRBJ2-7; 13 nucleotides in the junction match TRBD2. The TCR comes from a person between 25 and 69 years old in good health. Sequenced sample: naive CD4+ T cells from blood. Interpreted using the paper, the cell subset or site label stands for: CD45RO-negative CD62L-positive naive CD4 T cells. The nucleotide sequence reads TGTGCCAGCAGCTTGGCCCAAGGACTAGCGGGAGTTAACGAGCAGTACTTC. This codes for CASSLAQGLAGVNEQYF.